Shown below are 8 T cell receptor beta chains from a single sample sequenced in a study of blood T cell repertoires in COVID-19. Assay used: immunoSEQ multiplex PCR; TCRdb lists only in-frame clones, some missing. The sample shows about 120,000 clones, approximately 87% of them seen only once. Material: peripheral blood. All receptors come from a man aged 25 to 45 with acute or convalescent COVID-19.

The chain is built from TRBV5-1 and TRBJ2-3, with D tentatively TRBD2 (6 bases). With 4 bases removed from V and 0 bases from J, the gap between germline ends came to 15 bases. This CDR3 contains 16 residues. Germline-derived CDR1 and CDR2 are SGHRS and YFSETQ. The CDR3 region has the DNA TGCGCCAGCAGCCCTGGGGGGTCGTATAGCACAGATACGCAGTATTTT. Residues: CASSPGGSYSTDTQYF.

The chain is built from TRBV5-4 and TRBJ2-5, with 11 positions matching TRBD1. CDR1 is SGHNT and CDR2 is YYREEE in the germline V gene (reference sequence). V dropped 9 bases and J dropped 7; count of bases not matched to a gene: 11. This CDR3 is 14 amino acids long. CDR3 protein: CATVDRGRDGTQYF. CDR3 nucleotide sequence: TGTGCCACCGTGGACAGGGGGCGCGACGGGACCCAGTACTTC.

This rearrangement joins TRBV14 to TRBJ2-2, with 8 bases fitting TRBD2. The CDR3 is made up of 16 amino acids. Unmatched junction bases numbered 7, after V lost 1 base and J lost 6 bases. Germline-derived CDR1 and CDR2 are SGHDN and FVKESK. The CDR3 sequence: CASSQVSSGIAGELFF. The CDR3 DNA sequence: TGTGCCAGCAGCCAAGTTAGTAGCGGGATCGCCGGGGAGCTGTTTTTT.

The chain is built from TRBV10-3 and TRBJ1-4, with 7 bases aligning to TRBD1. CDR1 and CDR2 (germline): ENHRY, SYGVKD. This CDR3 region has 15 residues. V gave up 2 bases and J gave up 7 bases; unmatched junction bases: 7. Here the CDR3 DNA reads TGTGCCATCAGTGAGACCGACAGGGTGGCTGAAAAACTGTTTTTT. It codes for CAISETDRVAEKLFF.

The sample holds a few counts of this clone. The chain joins TRBV2 to TRBJ1-5; TRBD1 matches at 11 bases. CDR1 is SNHLY, CDR2 FYNNEI, per germline. V was pared by 1 base and J by 6 bases, with 5 bases of the junction left unmatched. This CDR3 region has 16 residues. The CDR3 sequence is CASSEEVGTGGQPQHF. CDR3 in DNA: TGTGCCAGCAGTGAAGAGGTCGGGACAGGGGGTCAGCCCCAGCATTTT.

The V gene is TRBV6-5, the J gene TRBJ2-1, with unresolved D. V gave up 4 bases and J gave up 4 bases, with 11 bases separating them. This CDR3 is built from 14 residues. CDR1 is MNHEY and CDR2 is SVGAGI in the germline V gene. Written as DNA, the CDR3 is TGTGCCAGCAGTTGGAGTTCTCGTTACAATGAGCAGTTCTTC. It encodes CASSWSSRYNEQFF.

The chain employs TRBV4-3 and TRBJ1-1; perhaps TRBD1 as D (5 bases). Germline-derived CDR1 and CDR2 are LGHNA and YSLEER. CDR3 length: 13 amino acids. Trimming took off 3 bases at V and 5 bases at J, with 10 bases between the two ends. For the CDR3, the DNA is TGCGCCAGCAGCCACAGGGTGGGAACTGAAGCTTTCTTT. It translates to CASSHRVGTEAFF.

The J gene is TRBJ1-4, the V gene TRBV5-1, with 7 bases lining up with TRBD1. The V segment lost 5 bases and the J segment 0 bases; nucleotides outside the gene matches: 4. Germline-derived CDR1 and CDR2 are SGHRS and YFSETQ. The CDR3 length is 15 residues. The CDR3 DNA follows: TGCGCCAGCAGACGCCAGGGGGCAACTAATGAAAAACTGTTTTTT. Protein: CASRRQGATNEKLFF. The full variable domain, its missing parts supplied by reference TRBV5-1 and TRBJ1-4, is KAGVTQTPRYLIKTRGQQVTLSCSPISGHRSVSWYQQTPGQGLQFLFEYFSETQRNKGNFPGRFSGRQFSNSRSEMNVSTLELGDSALYLCASRRQGATNEKLFFGSGTQLSVL.